A selection of T cell receptor beta chains follows, all from one sample in a study of blood T cell repertoires in COVID-19. The table came from immunoSEQ multiplex PCR; TCRdb's copy has only in-frame clones and leaves some out. Seen here are roughly 50,000 clones, 90% observed once, and the top ten hold roughly 3.9%. The sample taken for sequencing was peripheral blood. The receptors were sampled from a man over 45 with acute or convalescent COVID-19. Both conserved end residues are part of each CDR3. A D gene is named only where the DNA matches it firmly. The listing skips clone size in some rows; elsewhere it reads once, few, many or a size class.

J gene,V gene,D gene,clone size,CDR3 DNA,CDR3 protein
TRBJ1-2,TRBV6-1,NA,NA,TGTGCCAGCAGTGAATACAGGTCGGAAGGCTACACCTTC,CASSEYRSEGYTF
TRBJ2-2,TRBV19,TRBD1,NA,TGTGCCAGTAGTTCAGGACAGGGGGCTTTAAGCACCGGGGAGCTGTTTTTT,CASSSGQGALSTGELFF
TRBJ2-7,TRBV29-1,NA,NA,TGCAGCGTGACGACTCTCAGCTCCTACGAGCAGTACTTC,CSVTTLSSYEQYF
TRBJ1-2,TRBV19,NA,NA,TGTGCCAGTAGTACCTCTCGGGGGACCCTTAACTATGGCTACACCTTC,CASSTSRGTLNYGYTF
TRBJ1-2,TRBV27,TRBD1,NA,TGTGCCAGCACTCCTCTCGGACAGGGTGCCTATGGCTACACCTTC,CASTPLGQGAYGYTF
TRBJ1-2,TRBV27,TRBD1,NA,TGTGCCAGCAGTTTATCCCCGACAGGGTGGGGCGGCTACACCTTC,CASSLSPTGWGGYTF
TRBJ2-7,TRBV18,NA,NA,TGTGCCAGCTCACCCCAGTACGAGCAGTACTTC,CASSPQYEQYF
TRBJ1-2,TRBV27,NA,NA,TGTGCCAGCAGGTCCTCTAACTATGGCTACACCTTC,CASRSSNYGYTF
TRBJ1-4,TRBV18,NA,NA,TGTGCCAGCTCACCATTGGGGGGGAGCGCTAATGAAAAACTGTTTTTT,CASSPLGGSANEKLFF
TRBJ1-2,TRBV5-5,TRBD1,NA,TGTGCCAGCAGCTTGGACGGGACAGGGGGCTATGGCTACACCTTC,CASSLDGTGGYGYTF
TRBJ1-3,TRBV5-5,NA,NA,TGTGCCAGCAGCCCGGCTCGGGGGTCCGGAAACACCATATATTTT,CASSPARGSGNTIYF
TRBJ2-7,TRBV11-2,TRBD2,NA,TGTGCCAGCAGAACAATCTCAGGACTAGCGGGATACGAGCAGTACTTC,CASRTISGLAGYEQYF
TRBJ2-3,TRBV4-1,TRBD2,NA,TGCGCCAGCAGCCACATAAGCGGGAGTGGCACAGATACGCAGTATTTT,CASSHISGSGTDTQYF
TRBJ2-1,TRBV7-9,NA,NA,TGTGCCAGCAGCTTAGGACAGACCTACAATGAGCAGTTCTTC,CASSLGQTYNEQFF
TRBJ2-1,TRBV19,TRBD2,NA,TGTGCCAGTAGTCCTAGACTAGCGGGAAATCGGAACAATGAGCAGTTCTTC,CASSPRLAGNRNNEQFF
TRBJ2-3,TRBV19,NA,NA,TGTGCCAGTAGTATCTCACAGAGCACAGATACGCAGTATTTT,CASSISQSTDTQYF
TRBJ2-2,TRBV4-3,TRBD2,NA,TGCGCCAGCAGCCAAGGCCCAGCGGGAGATCCCGGGGAGCTGTTTTTT,CASSQGPAGDPGELFF
TRBJ2-5,TRBV30,TRBD2,NA,TGTGCCTGGAATCGGGGGGGAGGAGCGCAGGAGACCCAGTACTTC,CAWNRGGGAQETQYF
TRBJ1-2,TRBV29-1,NA,few,TGCAGCGTTGATGCGGGACTCAACTATGGCTACACCTTC,CSVDAGLNYGYTF
TRBJ2-1,TRBV3-1/TRBV3-2,NA,NA,TGTGCCAGCAGCCAAGATCATGGCAGGGTCAATGAGCAGTTCTTC,CASSQDHGRVNEQFF
TRBJ2-1,TRBV7-8,TRBD2,NA,TGTGCCAGCATTAGCGGGAGGTCGAATGAGCAGTTCTTC,CASISGRSNEQFF
TRBJ2-3,TRBV9,TRBD1,NA,TGTGCCAGCGGAGAGACCGGGACAGGCACAGATACGCAGTATTTT,CASGETGTGTDTQYF
TRBJ2-4,TRBV11-1,NA,NA,TGTGCCAGCAGCTTAGCGAACGGTCTAGCCAAAAACATTCAGTACTTC,CASSLANGLAKNIQYF
TRBJ2-1,TRBV6-1,TRBD2,NA,TGTGCCAGCAGTGAAAGGACTAGCGCGATATACAATGAGCAGTTCTTC,CASSERTSAIYNEQFF
TRBJ2-3,TRBV16,TRBD2,NA,TGTGCCAGCAGCTCATACCTTGGACTAGCGGGCACAGATACGCAGTATTTT,CASSSYLGLAGTDTQYF
TRBJ1-1,TRBV27,TRBD1,NA,TGTGCCAGCAGTCGAAGCACTGGACAGGTTGGAACTGAAGCTTTCTTT,CASSRSTGQVGTEAFF
TRBJ2-5,TRBV9,NA,NA,TGTGCAACTAGTAAGGCTCCGTGGGAGACCCAGTACTTC,CATSKAPWETQYF
TRBJ1-1,TRBV19,TRBD1,few,TGTGCCAGTAGTATTCCACCTGGACAGGGAGAGAACACTGAAGCTTTCTTT,CASSIPPGQGENTEAFF
TRBJ2-7,TRBV6-1,TRBD1,NA,TGTGCCAGCAGTCCTGGACAGGGGGCCTACGAGCAGTACTTC,CASSPGQGAYEQYF
TRBJ2-2,TRBV5-1,TRBD2,NA,TGCGCCAGCAGCACCAGACTAGCGGGAGGGGGCTACACCGGGGAGCTGTTTTTT,CASSTRLAGGGYTGELFF
TRBJ2-7,TRBV5-6,NA,NA,TGTGCCAGCAGCCCCCAAGCAGGCGGGAACTCCTACGAGCAGTACTTC,CASSPQAGGNSYEQYF
TRBJ2-1,TRBV4-2,NA,NA,TGTGCCAGCAGCCAAGCTTTCAGCTCCTACAATGAGCAGTTCTTC,CASSQAFSSYNEQFF
TRBJ1-4,TRBV28,NA,NA,TGTGCCAGCAGTTATAGTACTAATAATGAAAAACTGTTTTTT,CASSYSTNNEKLFF
TRBJ2-1,TRBV20-1,NA,NA,TGCAGTGCAACTGCGGGGTTCTTC,CSATAGFF
TRBJ1-6,TRBV7-9,TRBD1,once,TGTGCCAGCAGCACCGCCGGGACAGGGCGATATAATTCACCCCTCCACTTT,CASSTAGTGRYNSPLHF
TRBJ2-1,TRBV2,TRBD2,once,TGTGCCAGCAGTCAGGGACTAGCGGTATACAATGAGCAGTTCTTC,CASSQGLAVYNEQFF